This TCR beta chain was recovered during a study of cytomegalovirus exposure and HLA in healthy donors. This clone was recorded once. What it recognizes is unknown. Findings of the study overall: The availability of immune exposure information extended only to CMV serostatus.

The CDR3 has 15 residues. The V end lost 6 bases, the J end lost 0 bases, and 12 bases lay between the germline ends. Germline CDR1 is MNHNS and CDR2 is SASEGT. The study ran its PCR with 60 Vbeta and 13 Jbeta primers. In the original processing: Some 11 million of the 80 million or so unique TCR beta chains counted in a later analysis were shared. Method: immunoSEQ multiplex PCR; TCRdb's copy keeps in-frame clones and lacks some. V and J calls and clone size are given by that table; D and trimming were obtained from the DNA. The table lists 140,000 or so clones, approximately 80% of them singletons. The sequencing sample was made of PBMCs. The rearrangement links TRBV6-1 to TRBJ2-1; D is undetermined. This TCR came from a boy aged 2 to 9 in good health and CMV-seronegative. The DNA of the CDR3 is TGTGCCAGCAGAATTACCCTGAGCTCCTACAATGAGCAGTTCTTC. It translates to CASRITLSSYNEQFF.